These 18 T cell receptor beta chains share one sample of origin, sequenced in a study of radiotherapy plus CTLA-4 blockade in lung cancer (dated by TCRdb to about 2018). The library was generated by the immunoSEQ multiplex PCR assay. TCRdb provides this immuneACCESS table in a form limited to in-frame rearrangements. Some clones are lacking; in checked studies, under half of them reflect an unresolved V gene, and why the rest are absent is not known. The sample contains roughly 50,000 clones, about 83% of them found a single time. The biggest ten clones account for 4.8% of the sample. Sequencing was performed on peripheral blood, taken from a patient treated with radiotherapy plus ipilimumab. All receptors come from a human donor with non-small cell lung cancer whose response to radiotherapy plus ipilimumab could not be evaluated.

This clone came up once. V and J are TRBV28 and TRBJ1-2; 7 positions agree with TRBD1. The V gene's germline CDR1 is MDHEN and CDR2 SYDVKM. The CDR3 has 14 amino acids. J lost 8 bases, V lost 0 bases, and 6 bases had no gene match. In DNA, the CDR3 is TGTGCCAGCAGTTTATGGAGGGGGCCGGGAGGCTACACCTTC. This gives the protein CASSLWRGPGGYTF.

J is TRBJ1-1 and V is TRBV19; the match to TRBD1 covers 9 bases. Germline CDR1 and CDR2: LNHDA and SQIVND (reference sequence). The CDR3 contains 13 residues. Trimming cost V 8 bases and J 6 bases; bases outside gene matches: 7. The CDR3 region is CASSHRGLAEAFF. The CDR3 DNA reads TGTGCCAGTTCCCACAGGGGGCTCGCTGAAGCTTTCTTT.

This chain links TRBV19 with TRBJ1-4; 7 bases fit TRBD1. CDR3 length: 14 amino acids. Germline V gene sequence: CDR1 LNHDA, CDR2 SQIVND (reference sequence). V was clipped by 6 bases and J by 7 bases; unmatched bases: 8. The CDR3 here is CASSRTGVGEKLFF. Written as DNA, the CDR3 is TGTGCCAGTAGCCGAACAGGGGTCGGTGAAAAACTGTTTTTT.

This chain uses TRBV10-3 with TRBJ1-1; D is unclear. Germline CDR1 is ENHRY and CDR2 is SYGVKD. V lost 4 bases and J 1 base, leaving 7 bases between the germline ends. There are 13 residues in the CDR3. The CDR3 coding sequence is TGTGCCATCAGTGTATTAGAGAACACTGAAGCTTTCTTT. Its protein product is CAISVLENTEAFF.

This chain uses TRBV2 with TRBJ2-5; 7 bases fit TRBD2. The V gene's germline CDR1 is SNHLY and CDR2 FYNNEI. The CDR3 has 14 amino acids. Trimming removed 2 bases from V and 2 bases from J; junction bases left unmatched: 2. The CDR3 protein is CASSEIAGQETQYF. CDR3 coding DNA: TGTGCCAGCAGTGAAATAGCGGGTCAAGAGACCCAGTACTTC.

V gene TRBV27 combines with J gene TRBJ2-2, with 14 bases fitting TRBD2. Germline assignment: CDR1 MNHEY and CDR2 SMNVEV (reference sequence). V was pared by 6 bases and J by 6 bases, with 6 bases of the junction left unmatched. The CDR3 runs 16 residues. CDR3 sequence (DNA): TGTGCCAGCAGACCGGGACTAGCGGGAGTTGCCGGGGAGCTGTTTTTT. This encodes CASRPGLAGVAGELFF.

The rearrangement uses TRBV29-1 and TRBJ1-1, with D possibly TRBD1 on 6 matching bases. The CDR3 runs to 12 residues. CDR1 is SQVTM, CDR2 ANQGSEA, per germline. V was trimmed by 4 bases and J by 3 bases, leaving 9 bases between them. This CDR3 reads CSVVGADTEAFF. The CDR3 DNA reads TGCAGCGTTGTGGGGGCGGACACTGAAGCTTTCTTT.

V is TRBV28 and J is TRBJ2-3, with TRBD2 identical over 12 bases. CDR3 length: 18 residues. Germline trimming cut 2 bases from V and 4 bases from J; bases unmatched to any gene: 10. CDR1 and CDR2 (germline): MDHEN, SYDVKM. DNA for the CDR3: TGTGCCAGCAGTTTACTACCTAGCGGGAGGGCCGGCGCAGATACGCAGTATTTT. Its protein is CASSLLPSGRAGADTQYF.

The V gene is TRBV9, the J gene TRBJ1-2, with a possible D match to TRBD1 (5 bases). This CDR3 comprises 17 residues. The germline V and J ends were trimmed by 5 bases and 6 bases, with 26 bases remaining between them. Per the germline V gene, CDR1 is SGDLS and CDR2 is YYNGEE. The CDR3 loop reads CASRDKKAGKSEHGYTF. As DNA, the CDR3 is TGTGCCAGCAGGGATAAGAAAGCAGGGAAGAGCGAGCATGGCTACACCTTC.

CDR3 in DNA: TGTGCCAGCAGCTTAACGAGGGACTACAATGAGCAGTTCTTC. This encodes CASSLTRDYNEQFF. This sequence joins TRBV7-2 and TRBJ2-1; possible D gene TRBD2, 5 bases. CDR3 length equals 14 residues. V lost 2 bases and J 3 bases, leaving 8 bases between the germline ends. CDR1 and CDR2 from the germline V gene are SGHTA and FQGNSA.

This chain joins TRBV7-9 and TRBJ1-1; TRBD1 matches at 7 bases. The trim removed 5 bases at V and 1 base at J, leaving 4 bases unmatched. Per the germline V gene, CDR1 is SEHNR and CDR2 is FQNEAQ (reference sequence). The CDR3 is 14 amino acids. The CDR3 nucleotides are TGTGCCAGCAGCCTTGGACAGGCGAACACTGAAGCTTTCTTT. Its protein is CASSLGQANTEAFF.

The rearrangement links TRBV18 to TRBJ1-4, with 7 positions matching TRBD1. CDR3 length equals 14 residues. With V trimmed by 4 bases and J by 8 bases, 7 bases remained unmatched. Germline V gene data show CDR1 as KGHSH and CDR2 as LQKENI. CDR3 bases: TGTGCCAGCTCACAACAGGGGTCCGTGGAAAAACTGTTTTTT. It codes for CASSQQGSVEKLFF.

The genes are TRBV7-9 and TRBJ1-2; TRBD1 might be the D (5 bases). The CDR3 covers 16 residues. Trimming took 5 bases from V and 5 from J, leaving 21 bases between them. From germline, CDR1 is SEHNR and CDR2 FQNEAQ (reference sequence). In nucleotides, the CDR3 is TGTGCCAGCAGCCCCCTTGGCAGGACATTAAGTTATGGCTACACCTTC. Translation gives CASSPLGRTLSYGYTF.

V gene TRBV28 combines with J gene TRBJ1-1, with 7 bases matching TRBD1. The germline CDR1 and CDR2 sequences are MDHEN and SYDVKM. This CDR3 is 14 amino acids long. V shed 3 bases, J shed 5 bases, and the junction held 6 bases outside the gene matches. The CDR3 nucleotides read TGTGCCAGCAGTTTGCAGGGGGTAGGGACTGAAGCTTTCTTT. This translates into CASSLQGVGTEAFF.

The J gene is TRBJ1-5, the V gene TRBV6-6, with a possible D match to TRBD1 (5 bases). CDR3 size: 14 residues. Germline V CDR1 and CDR2: MNHNY, SVGAGI (reference sequence). V was shortened by 6 bases and J by 11 bases, with 20 bases between the two germline ends. The CDR3 DNA follows: TGTGCCAGCAGCTACGGGACTGTGCCATCGGCCCAGCATTTT. Translating gives CASSYGTVPSAQHF.

The V gene is TRBV5-1, the J gene TRBJ2-3, with D possibly matching TRBD1 (5 bases). Trimming removed 2 bases at V and 12 bases at J, with 16 bases between. This CDR3 contains 13 residues. Germline V gene sequence: CDR1 SGHRS, CDR2 YFSETQ. This CDR3 is CASSFGRVFGQYF. In nucleotides, the CDR3 is TGCGCCAGCAGCTTCGGCAGGGTATTTGGTCAGTATTTT. The entire variable domain, with the rest obtained from reference TRBV5-1 and TRBJ2-3, is as follows: KAGVTQTPRYLIKTRGQQVTLSCSPISGHRSVSWYQQTPGQGLQFLFEYFSETQRNKGNFPGRFSGRQFSNSRSEMNVSTLELGDSALYLCASSFGRVFGQYFGPGTRLTVL.

This rearrangement joins TRBV7-2 to TRBJ2-3; D is ambiguous. The V end lost 4 bases, the J end lost 0 bases, and 11 bases lay between the germline ends. The CDR3 contains 15 residues. The germline gives CDR1 SGHTA, CDR2 FQGNSA. CDR3 in DNA: TGTGCCAGCAGCTCGCTAAGCTTTAGCACAGATACGCAGTATTTT. Protein: CASSSLSFSTDTQYF.

The chain joins TRBV4-3 to TRBJ2-7; 7 bases align to TRBD2. CDR1 is LGHNA, CDR2 YSLEER, per germline. Unmatched junction bases numbered 8, after V lost 0 bases and J lost 3 bases. This CDR3 comprises 16 residues. The CDR3 is CASSQDTPSGYYEQYF. Here the CDR3 DNA reads TGCGCCAGCAGCCAAGATACGCCTAGCGGATACTACGAGCAGTACTTC.